These 17 T cell receptor beta chains originate from one sample sequenced in a study of beta chain features in type 1 diabetes. Isolated RNA was reverse transcribed in full, so expressed TCRB transcripts were sequenced. Only in-frame clones appear in the TCRdb table, and some are missing; sequencing was by immunoSEQ multiplex PCR. The sample lists approximately 170,000 clones; over 7.5% were seen once. The sequencing input was central memory CD4+ T cells from blood. These receptors were taken from a woman between 18 and 29 years old in good health.

The chain recombines TRBV6-5 with TRBJ1-3; no clear D. The V gene's germline CDR1 is MNHEY and CDR2 SVGAGI. The length of the CDR3 is 13 residues. V was shortened by 6 bases and J by 3 bases, with 9 bases between the two germline ends. The DNA for the CDR3 is TGTGCCAGCAGCACAGTCGGTGGAAACACCATATATTTT. Encoded protein: CASSTVGGNTIYF.

The V gene is TRBV9, the J gene TRBJ2-5, with 10 bases fitting TRBD2. J gave up 5 bases and V 2 bases, and 9 bases lay outside the gene matches. Germline CDR1 SGDLS, CDR2 YYNGEE. The CDR3 extends over 16 amino acids. The CDR3: CASSVAIAGGGETQYF. CDR3 in DNA: TGTGCCAGCAGCGTCGCCATAGCGGGGGGAGGCGAGACCCAGTACTTC.

This clone has more than one count but fewer than ten. The CDR3 bases are TGTGCCAGCTCACCGGGACCGGGACAGGACTATGGCTACACCTTC. It yields the protein CASSPGPGQDYGYTF. The V gene is TRBV18, the J gene TRBJ1-2; 8 nucleotides line up with TRBD1. The CDR3 is 15 residues long. The V gene's germline CDR1 is KGHSH and CDR2 LQKENI. J lost 3 bases, V lost 3 bases, and 6 bases had no gene match.

The rearrangement links TRBV6-5 to TRBJ1-1, with D maybe TRBD1 (6 bases). Germline V CDR1 and CDR2: MNHEY, SVGAGI. This CDR3 region has 15 residues. V lost 7 bases to trimming and J lost 5 bases, with 20 bases between them. The CDR3 here is CASNKGGRMRTEAFF. In DNA form, the CDR3 reads TGTGCCAGCAACAAGGGGGGGAGGATGAGGACTGAAGCTTTCTTT.

The chain combines TRBV14 with TRBJ2-1; TRBD2 might be the D (6 bases). Trimming took off 4 bases at V and 3 bases at J, with 13 bases between the two ends. Germline V gene data show CDR1 as SGHDN and CDR2 as FVKESK. This CDR3 spans 15 amino acids. CDR3 residues: CASSLKVAVYNEQFF. Here the CDR3 DNA reads TGTGCCAGCAGCCTTAAAGTAGCGGTCTACAATGAGCAGTTCTTC.

This clone was found a few times. The chain carries TRBV11-1 and TRBJ2-7; D remains ambiguous. The CDR3 length is 14 residues. V was clipped by 1 base and J by 4 bases, with 11 bases between them. Germline lookup yields CDR1 SGHAT and CDR2 FQDESV (reference sequence). This chain's CDR3 is CASSLEQISYEQYF. In DNA form, the CDR3 reads TGTGCCAGCAGCTTAGAACAAATCAGTTACGAGCAGTACTTC. Combining the CDR3 with reference TRBV11-1 and TRBJ2-7 gives the whole variable domain EAEVAQSPRYKITEKSQAVAFWCDPISGHATLYWYRQILGQGPELLVQFQDESVVDDSQLPKDRFSAERLKGVDSTLKIQPAELGDSAMYLCASSLEQISYEQYFGPGTRLTVT.

This clone turned up a few times. J is TRBJ2-7 and V is TRBV5-4, with D maybe TRBD1 (6 bases). CDR1 and CDR2 from the germline V gene are SGHNT and YYREEE (reference sequence). V gave up 4 bases and J gave up 3 bases, with 20 bases separating them. The CDR3 loop spans 16 amino acids. CDR3 in DNA: TGTGCCAGCAGCGTTAATACAGGGTATCTCATCTACGAGCAGTACTTC. Translated: CASSVNTGYLIYEQYF.

V and J are TRBV7-2 and TRBJ1-5, with unresolved D. The V gene's germline CDR1 is SGHTA and CDR2 FQGNSA. V dropped 4 bases and J dropped 4 bases, with 8 bases sitting between them. CDR3 length: 13 residues. CDR3 protein: CASSSEMNQPQHF. For the CDR3, the DNA is TGTGCCAGCAGCTCTGAGATGAATCAGCCCCAGCATTTT.

This clone was detected a few times. The V and J genes are TRBV28 and TRBJ1-2; D gene ambiguous. V was pared by 9 bases and J by 5 bases, with 7 bases between. CDR3 length: 10 residues. Germline V gene lookup returns CDR1 MDHEN and CDR2 SYDVKM. The CDR3 here is CASGEYGYTF. CDR3 nucleotide sequence: TGTGCCAGTGGAGAGTATGGCTACACCTTC.

This clone has only a few counts. V gene TRBV10-3 combines with J gene TRBJ2-3; D not resolved. Germline V gives CDR1 ENHRY, CDR2 SYGVKD. V lost 3 bases to trimming and J lost 1 base, with 14 bases between them. This CDR3 region has 16 residues. Here the CDR3 DNA reads TGTGCCATCAGTGATGCCGCTTACGGTGGCACAGATACGCAGTATTTT. It encodes CAISDAAYGGTDTQYF.

This clone showed up just a few times. The genes are TRBV28 and TRBJ1-1; no definite D call. The germline V gene encodes CDR1 MDHEN and CDR2 SYDVKM. The CDR3 has 11 amino acids. Trimming shortened V by 6 bases and J by 3 bases, and 5 bases separated the two germline ends. The CDR3 bases are TGTGCCAGCAGCATTGACACTGAAGCTTTCTTT. It yields the protein CASSIDTEAFF.

This clone turned up a few times. The gene calls are TRBV27 and TRBJ2-7, with D perhaps matching TRBD2 (5 bases). This CDR3 is 14 amino acids long. Trimming cost V 6 bases and J 0 bases, with 12 bases left between them. Germline assignment: CDR1 MNHEY and CDR2 SMNVEV (reference sequence). CDR3 region: CASSDLASSYEQYF. CDR3 bases: TGTGCCAGCAGCGACCTAGCCAGCTCCTACGAGCAGTACTTC.

This chain links TRBV7-6 with TRBJ1-5; D is unclear. This CDR3 spans 15 amino acids. Germline V CDR1 and CDR2: SGHVS, FNYEAQ. V shed 5 bases and J shed 4 bases, with 15 bases lying between them. CDR3 DNA sequence: TGTGCCAGCAGCCAAGCTTCGGGTATGAATCAGCCCCAGCATTTT. Encoded protein: CASSQASGMNQPQHF.

This clone has only a few counts. The chain joins TRBV7-2 to TRBJ2-3; the D is unclear. The CDR3 spans 16 residues. The germline CDR1 and CDR2 sequences are SGHTA and FQGNSA. V was shortened by 0 bases and J by 7 bases, with 17 bases between the two germline ends. The CDR3 sequence: CASSLAERGSQHTQYF. The CDR3 nucleotides read TGTGCCAGCAGCTTAGCGGAGCGCGGCTCCCAACATACGCAGTATTTT.

This clone was observed a few times. V is TRBV7-2 and J is TRBJ2-1; possibly TRBD2 for D (5 bases). This CDR3 comprises 14 residues. Germline assignment: CDR1 SGHTA and CDR2 FQGNSA. V gave up 2 bases and J gave up 4 bases, with 9 bases separating them. The CDR3 loop reads CASSLLAVYNEQFF. Here the CDR3 DNA reads TGTGCCAGCAGCTTACTAGCCGTTTACAATGAGCAGTTCTTC.

In this sample, this clone turned up a few times. The rearrangement links TRBV5-1 to TRBJ1-2, with 9 bases lining up with TRBD1. This CDR3 comprises 14 residues. The V gene end was trimmed by 1 base and the J gene end by 8 bases; junction bases not matched to a gene: 6. CDR1 is SGHRS, CDR2 YFSETQ, per germline. The CDR3 spells CASSLSGDREGYTF. CDR3 coding DNA: TGCGCCAGCAGCTTGTCCGGGGACAGGGAAGGCTACACCTTC.

Only a few counts were recorded for this clone. The genes are TRBV25-1 and TRBJ2-2, with 7 bases identical to TRBD1. After removal of 3 bases from V and 6 bases from J, the junction contained 4 bases not matched to a gene. The CDR3 sequence is 14 residues long. From germline, CDR1 is MGHDK and CDR2 SYGVNS. Here the CDR3 reads CASSDPGTAGELFF. The CDR3 DNA reads as TGTGCCAGCAGTGACCCCGGGACAGCCGGGGAGCTGTTTTTT.